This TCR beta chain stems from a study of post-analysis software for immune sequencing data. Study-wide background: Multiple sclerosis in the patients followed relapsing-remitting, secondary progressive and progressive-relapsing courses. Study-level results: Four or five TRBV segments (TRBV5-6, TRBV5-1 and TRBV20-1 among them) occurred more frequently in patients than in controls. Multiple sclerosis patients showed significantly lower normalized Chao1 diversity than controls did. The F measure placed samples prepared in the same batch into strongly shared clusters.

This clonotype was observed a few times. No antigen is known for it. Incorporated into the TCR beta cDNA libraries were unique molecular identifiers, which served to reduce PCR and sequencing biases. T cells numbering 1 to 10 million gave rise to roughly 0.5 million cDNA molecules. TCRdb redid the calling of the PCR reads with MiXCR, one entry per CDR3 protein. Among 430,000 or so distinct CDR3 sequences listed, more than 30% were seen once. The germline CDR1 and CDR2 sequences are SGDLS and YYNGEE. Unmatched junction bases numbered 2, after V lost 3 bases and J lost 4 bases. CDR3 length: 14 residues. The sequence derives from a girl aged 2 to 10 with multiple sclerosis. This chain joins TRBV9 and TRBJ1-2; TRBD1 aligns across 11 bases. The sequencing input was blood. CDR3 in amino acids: CASSGGQGAYGYTF. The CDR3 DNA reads TGTGCCAGCAGCGGAGGACAGGGGGCCTATGGCTACACCTTC. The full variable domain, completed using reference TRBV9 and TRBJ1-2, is DSGVTQTPKHLITATGQRVTLRCSPRSGDLSVYWYQQSLDQGLQFLIQYYNGEERAKGNILERFSAQQFPDLHSELNLSSLELGDSALYFCASSGGQGAYGYTFGSGTRLTVV.